This T cell receptor (beta chain) was sequenced during a study of T-cell memory formation after mild COVID-19. For the study at large: Each donor largely had its own TCR clusters. General study results and limits: Balance between CD4 and CD8 was seen in clones contracting day 15 to 85, and a CD4+ lean was seen in later expanders.

TCRdb ran MiXCR on the 5' RACE reads and lists one entry per CDR3 protein. The sample consists of some 320,000 distinct CDR3 sequences, more than 15% of them appearing once. This CDR3 is 14 amino acids long. Germline CDR1 reads SGHRS; CDR2 reads YFSETQ. Trimming cost V 6 bases and J 2 bases, with 13 bases left between them. This clonotype was detected only a few times. Antigen unknown. The chain couples TRBV5-1 to TRBJ2-3; D not certain. The specimen sequenced was PBMCs or a T cell subset sorted from them (not recorded which). The origin of this receptor is a man between 18 and 35 years old who had mild COVID-19 (a few samples of this study predate the infection). Cell type and time point are not known. DNA for the CDR3: TGCGCCAGCACCTCCGGCGGATTCACAGATACGCAGTATTTT. This sequence encodes CASTSGGFTDTQYF.